The clone carrying this T cell receptor (beta chain) was detected only a few times. What it recognizes is unknown. These data belong to a study of T cell repertoires in cytomegalovirus infection. Study-level background: Epitope selection comprised recently identified HLA-C-restricted CMV epitopes and well-studied HLA-B-restricted CMV epitopes.

V was clipped by 6 bases and J by 1 base; unmatched bases: 11. CDR3 length: 16 residues. Each CDR3 protein gets one entry after TCRdb re-called the reads with MiXCR. This sample yields under 350,000 distinct CDR3 sequences, of which roughly a fifth are seen a single time; roughly 19% belongs to the top ten. General study points: What dominated the ex vivo response were HLA-C-restricted CMV-specific TCR beta clonotypes.

Source: cultured PBMCs, taken from culture after CMV antigen stimulation. This chain joins TRBV12-3 or TRBV12-4 and TRBJ1-2; 7 nucleotides line up with TRBD1. This TCR was recovered from a human donor in good health (CMV status not recorded). Some clones in this sample may be carry-over from other donors' samples. DNA of the CDR3: TGTGCCAGCAGGGGAGGGGGCCCGGACCTTAACTATGGCTACACCTTC. Protein: CASRGGGPDLNYGYTF.